This T cell receptor beta chain was observed in a study of blood T cell repertoires in COVID-19. V was clipped by 6 bases and J by 2 bases; unmatched bases: 4. CDR1 and CDR2 from the germline V gene are SNHLY and FYNNEI. This CDR3 contains 14 residues. Clones were read by immunoSEQ multiplex PCR, and TCRdb kept only the in-frame ones, dropping some. The sample has 330,000 or so clones, around 87% seen once. This clonotype was sampled from a man aged 35 to 55 in a cohort exposed to, infected with or recovered from COVID-19 (not recorded which). The gene calls are TRBV2 and TRBJ1-3, with 7 bases that match TRBD1. Sequenced: PBMCs or T cells enriched from blood (not recorded which). For the CDR3, the DNA is TGTGCCAGCAGGATAGACAGGGCTGGAAACACCATATATTTT. Its translation is CASRIDRAGNTIYF.